Below are 6 T cell receptor beta chains sequenced from a single sample in a study of graft-versus-host responses after intestinal transplantation. The protocol was immunoSEQ multiplex PCR, while the TCRdb copy is restricted to in-frame clones and leaves out a portion. The repertoire consists of about 25,000 clones, with about 92% occurring once and the leading ten covering approximately 0.53%. This sample comprised PBMCs, obtained 18 days after transplant. Every receptor here comes from a human patient who received an intestinal transplant, so some T cells may come from the graft donor.

The rearrangement uses TRBV6-1 and TRBJ2-7; unclear D gene. V was pared by 4 bases and J by 0 bases, with 10 bases between. The germline CDR1 and CDR2 sequences are MNHNS and SASEGT. This CDR3 contains 14 residues. CDR3 nucleotide sequence: TGTGCCAGCAGTGCGGACGGTGACTCCTACGAGCAGTACTTC. It codes for CASSADGDSYEQYF.

V gene TRBV28 combines with J gene TRBJ1-2; D is ambiguous. Trimming took off 2 bases at V and 3 bases at J, with 19 bases between the two ends. This CDR3 contains 17 residues. The V gene's germline CDR1 is MDHEN and CDR2 SYDVKM. The CDR3 DNA sequence: TGTGCCAGCAGTTTACTGCCAGGCCTTATGCAACACTATGGCTACACCTTC. Its protein product is CASSLLPGLMQHYGYTF.

CDR3 protein: CASSQDMGSGANVLTF. CDR3 nucleotide sequence: TGTGCCAGCAGCCAAGATATGGGTTCTGGGGCCAACGTCCTGACTTTC. The chain employs TRBV4-2 and TRBJ2-6, with D unclear. The CDR3 runs to 16 residues. V was clipped by 0 bases and J by 1 base, with 7 bases between them. Germline CDR1 and CDR2: LGHNA and YNFKEQ.

This chain uses TRBV5-1 with TRBJ1-5; D is unclear. Germline assignment: CDR1 SGHRS and CDR2 YFSETQ. V lost 0 bases, J lost 2 bases, and 9 bases lay in between. The CDR3 has 15 residues. The CDR3, as DNA: TGCGCCAGCAGCTTGGGCGACACTGGCAATCAGCCCCAGCATTTT. It specifies CASSLGDTGNQPQHF.

The genes are TRBV11-3 and TRBJ2-1; the D gene is possibly TRBD1 (5 bases). CDR3 size: 17 residues. The V gene lost 3 bases and the J gene lost 0 bases, with 15 bases spanning the gap. Germline CDR1 SGHNT, CDR2 YENEEA. The CDR3 nucleotides are TGTGCCAGCAGCTTCCCAGGGCCGAGGAGCTCCTACAATGAGCAGTTCTTC. Translation gives CASSFPGPRSSYNEQFF.

The chain is built from TRBV4-1 and TRBJ1-6; TRBD1 matches at 8 bases. J lost 9 bases, V lost 3 bases, and 10 bases had no gene match. Germline V CDR1 and CDR2: MGHRA, YSYEKL. This CDR3 has 16 residues. In DNA form, the CDR3 reads TGCGCCAGCAGCCAGGTATGGCAGGGGGCCTCTTCACCCCTCCACTTT. It codes for CASSQVWQGASSPLHF.